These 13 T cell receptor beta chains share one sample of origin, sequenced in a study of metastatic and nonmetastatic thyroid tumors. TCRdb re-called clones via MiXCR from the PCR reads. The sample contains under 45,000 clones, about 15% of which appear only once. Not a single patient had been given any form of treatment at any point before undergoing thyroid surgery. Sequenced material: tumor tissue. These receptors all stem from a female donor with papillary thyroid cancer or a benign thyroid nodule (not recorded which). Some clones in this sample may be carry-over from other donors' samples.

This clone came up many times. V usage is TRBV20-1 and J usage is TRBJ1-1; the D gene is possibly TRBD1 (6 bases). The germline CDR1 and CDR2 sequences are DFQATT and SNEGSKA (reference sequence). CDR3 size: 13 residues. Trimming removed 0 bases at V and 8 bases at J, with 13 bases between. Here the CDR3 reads CSARDSVQGEAFF. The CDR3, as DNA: TGCAGTGCTAGAGATTCTGTACAGGGAGAAGCTTTCTTT.

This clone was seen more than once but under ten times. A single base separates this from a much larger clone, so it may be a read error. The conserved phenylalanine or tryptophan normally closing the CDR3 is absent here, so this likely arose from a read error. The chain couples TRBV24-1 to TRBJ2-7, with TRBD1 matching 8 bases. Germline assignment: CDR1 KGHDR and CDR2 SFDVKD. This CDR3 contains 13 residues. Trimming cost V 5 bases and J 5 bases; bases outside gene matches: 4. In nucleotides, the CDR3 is TGTGCCACCAGTGGAGACAGGGGCAACGAGCAGTACCTC. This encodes CATSGDRGNEQYL.

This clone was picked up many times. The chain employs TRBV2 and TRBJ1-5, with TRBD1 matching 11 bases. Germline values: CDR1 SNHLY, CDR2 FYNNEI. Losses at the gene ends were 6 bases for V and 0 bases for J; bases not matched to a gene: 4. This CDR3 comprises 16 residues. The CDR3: CASRRDRGDSNQPQHF. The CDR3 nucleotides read TGTGCCAGCAGAAGGGACAGGGGGGATAGCAATCAGCCCCAGCATTTT.

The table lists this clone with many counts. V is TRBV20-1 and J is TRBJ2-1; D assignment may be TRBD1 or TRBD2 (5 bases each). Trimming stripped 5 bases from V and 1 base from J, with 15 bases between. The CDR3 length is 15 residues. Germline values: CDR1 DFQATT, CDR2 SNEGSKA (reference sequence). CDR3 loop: CSAGVGTKSYNEQFF. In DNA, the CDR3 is TGCAGTGCTGGAGTGGGGACGAAGTCCTACAATGAGCAGTTCTTC.

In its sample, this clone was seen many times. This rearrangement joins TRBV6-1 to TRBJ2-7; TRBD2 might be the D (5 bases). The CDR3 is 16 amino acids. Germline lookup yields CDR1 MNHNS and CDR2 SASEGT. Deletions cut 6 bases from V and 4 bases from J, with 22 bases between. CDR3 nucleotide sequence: TGTGCCAGCAGGGCCCCGCTGCCTGCAAGAGGGTACGAGCAGTACTTC. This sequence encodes CASRAPLPARGYEQYF.

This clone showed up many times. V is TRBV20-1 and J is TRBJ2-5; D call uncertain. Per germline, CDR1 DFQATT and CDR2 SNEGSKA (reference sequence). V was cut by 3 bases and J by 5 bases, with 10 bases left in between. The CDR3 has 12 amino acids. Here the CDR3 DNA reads TGCAGTGCTAGGTTCAGAAGGGAGACCCAGTACTTC. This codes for CSARFRRETQYF.

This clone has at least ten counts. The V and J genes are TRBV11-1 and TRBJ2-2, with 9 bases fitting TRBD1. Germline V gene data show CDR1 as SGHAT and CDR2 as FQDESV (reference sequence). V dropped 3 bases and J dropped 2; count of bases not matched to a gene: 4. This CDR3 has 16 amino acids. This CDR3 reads CASSFGDRVNTGELFF. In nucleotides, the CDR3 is TGTGCCAGCAGCTTCGGGGACAGGGTTAACACCGGGGAGCTGTTTTTT.

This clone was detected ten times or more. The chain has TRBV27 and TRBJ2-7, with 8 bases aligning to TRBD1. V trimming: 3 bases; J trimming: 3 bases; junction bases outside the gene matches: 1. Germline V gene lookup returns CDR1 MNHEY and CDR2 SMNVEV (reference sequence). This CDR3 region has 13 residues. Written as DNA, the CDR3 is TGTGCCAGCAGTTTTGACAGGGGCTACGAGCAGTACTTC. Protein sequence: CASSFDRGYEQYF.

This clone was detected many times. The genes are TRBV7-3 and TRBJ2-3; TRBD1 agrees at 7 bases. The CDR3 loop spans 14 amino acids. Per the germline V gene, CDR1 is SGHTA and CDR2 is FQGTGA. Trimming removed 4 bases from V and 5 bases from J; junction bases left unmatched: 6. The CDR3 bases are TGTGCCAGCAGCTCGACAGGGTTGGGAGATACGCAGTATTTT. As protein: CASSSTGLGDTQYF.

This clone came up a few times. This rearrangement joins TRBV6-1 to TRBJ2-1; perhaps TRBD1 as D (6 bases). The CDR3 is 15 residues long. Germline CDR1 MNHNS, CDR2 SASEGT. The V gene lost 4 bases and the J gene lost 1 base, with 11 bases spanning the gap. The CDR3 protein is CASSARQGSYNEQFF. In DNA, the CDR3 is TGTGCCAGCAGTGCTCGGCAGGGGTCCTACAATGAGCAGTTCTTC.

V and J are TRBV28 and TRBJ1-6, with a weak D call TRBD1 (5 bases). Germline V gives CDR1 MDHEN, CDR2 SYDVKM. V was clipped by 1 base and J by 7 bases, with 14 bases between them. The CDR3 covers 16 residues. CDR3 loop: CASSLYRGSGNSPLHF. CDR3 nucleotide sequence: TGTGCCAGCAGTTTATATCGGGGCTCGGGCAATTCACCCCTCCACTTT.

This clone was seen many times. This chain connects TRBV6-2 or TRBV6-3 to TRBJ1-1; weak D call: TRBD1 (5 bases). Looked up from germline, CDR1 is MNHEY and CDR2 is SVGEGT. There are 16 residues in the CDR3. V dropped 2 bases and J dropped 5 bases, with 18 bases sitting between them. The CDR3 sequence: CASSYKAGRLETEAFF. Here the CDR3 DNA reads TGTGCCAGCAGTTACAAGGCAGGGCGGTTAGAAACTGAAGCTTTCTTT.

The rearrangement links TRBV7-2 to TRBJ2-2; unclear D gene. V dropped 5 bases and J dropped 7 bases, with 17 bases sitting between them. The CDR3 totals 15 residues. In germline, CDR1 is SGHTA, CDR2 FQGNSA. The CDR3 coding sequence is TGTGCCAGCAGCCCCAATGGACCTCTTGGCGGGGAGCTGTTTTTT. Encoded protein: CASSPNGPLGGELFF.